This T cell receptor (beta chain) was obtained from a study of cytomegalovirus exposure and HLA in healthy donors. Amplification used 60 Vbeta primers and 13 Jbeta primers. Data came from immunoSEQ multiplex PCR; TCRdb stores just in-frame clones and leaves some out. The table has 110,000 to 150,000 clones, less than 90% seen once; the top ten hold 2.5%. The CDR3 is made up of 15 amino acids. After removal of 5 bases from V and 5 bases from J, the junction contained 10 bases not matched to a gene. Germline-derived CDR1 and CDR2 are SGHVS and FQNEAQ. The V gene is TRBV7-8, the J gene TRBJ2-3; 7 bases agree with TRBD1. The origin of this receptor is a boy aged 2 to 10 in good health and CMV-seronegative. Sequenced sample: PBMCs. The CDR3 reads CASSDRQGAVDTQYF. The CDR3, as DNA: TGTGCCAGCAGCGACAGACAGGGAGCCGTAGATACGCAGTATTTT. Full variable domain (outside the CDR3, taken from reference TRBV7-8 and TRBJ2-3): GAGVSQSPRYKVAKRGQDVALRCDPISGHVSLFWYQQALGQGPEFLTYFQNEAQLDKSGLPSDRFFAERPEGSVSTLKIQRTQQEDSAVYLCASSDRQGAVDTQYFGPGTRLTVL.